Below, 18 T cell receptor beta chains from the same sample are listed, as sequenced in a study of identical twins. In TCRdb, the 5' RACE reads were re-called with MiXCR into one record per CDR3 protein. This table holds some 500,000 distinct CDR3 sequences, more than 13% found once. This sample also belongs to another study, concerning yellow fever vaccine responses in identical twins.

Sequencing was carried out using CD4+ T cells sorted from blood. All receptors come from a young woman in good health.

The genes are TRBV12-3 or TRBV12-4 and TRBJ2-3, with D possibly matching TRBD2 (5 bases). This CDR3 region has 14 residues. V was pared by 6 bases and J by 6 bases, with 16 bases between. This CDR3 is CASRRAKGPDTQYF. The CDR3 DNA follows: TGTGCCAGCAGGAGGGCCAAAGGTCCGGATACGCAGTATTTT.

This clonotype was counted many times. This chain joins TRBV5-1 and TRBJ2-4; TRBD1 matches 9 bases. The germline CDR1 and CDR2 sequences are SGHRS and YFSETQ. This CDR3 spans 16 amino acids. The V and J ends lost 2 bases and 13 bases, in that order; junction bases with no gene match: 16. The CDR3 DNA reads TGCGCCAGCAGCTTTGGAGACGGGACAGGGCCTACGTTCCAGTACTTC. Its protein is CASSFGDGTGPTFQYF.

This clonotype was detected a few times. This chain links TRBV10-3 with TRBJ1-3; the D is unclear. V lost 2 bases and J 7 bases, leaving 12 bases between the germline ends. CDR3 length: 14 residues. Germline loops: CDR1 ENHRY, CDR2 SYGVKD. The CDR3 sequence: CAISEEASGNTIYF. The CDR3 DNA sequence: TGTGCCATCAGTGAGGAGGCCTCGGGGAACACCATATATTTT.

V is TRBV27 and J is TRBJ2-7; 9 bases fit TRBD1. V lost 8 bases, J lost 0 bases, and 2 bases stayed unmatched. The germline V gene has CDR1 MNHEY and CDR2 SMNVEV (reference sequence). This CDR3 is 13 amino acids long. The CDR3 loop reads CASGTGLSYEQYF. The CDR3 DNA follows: TGTGCCAGCGGGACAGGGCTCTCCTACGAGCAGTACTTC.

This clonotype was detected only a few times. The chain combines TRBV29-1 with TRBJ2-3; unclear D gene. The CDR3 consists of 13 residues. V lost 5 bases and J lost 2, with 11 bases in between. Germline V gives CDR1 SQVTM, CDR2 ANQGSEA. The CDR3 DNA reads TGCAGCGTTAAGGGAAAATACACAGATACGCAGTATTTT. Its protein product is CSVKGKYTDTQYF.

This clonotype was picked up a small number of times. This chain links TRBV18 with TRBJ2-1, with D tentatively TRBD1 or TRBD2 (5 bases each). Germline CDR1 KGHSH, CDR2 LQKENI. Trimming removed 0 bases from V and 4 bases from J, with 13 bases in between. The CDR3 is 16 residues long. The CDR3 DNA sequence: TGTGCCAGCTCACCACCGCAGGGCGGGCTTTACAATGAGCAGTTCTTC. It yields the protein CASSPPQGGLYNEQFF.

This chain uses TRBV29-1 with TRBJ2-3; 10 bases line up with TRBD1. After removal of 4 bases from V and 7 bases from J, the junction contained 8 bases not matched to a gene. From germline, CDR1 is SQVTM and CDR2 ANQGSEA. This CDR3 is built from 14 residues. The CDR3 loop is CSVAGGQGGYTQYF. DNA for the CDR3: TGCAGCGTTGCCGGAGGACAGGGGGGTTATACGCAGTATTTT.

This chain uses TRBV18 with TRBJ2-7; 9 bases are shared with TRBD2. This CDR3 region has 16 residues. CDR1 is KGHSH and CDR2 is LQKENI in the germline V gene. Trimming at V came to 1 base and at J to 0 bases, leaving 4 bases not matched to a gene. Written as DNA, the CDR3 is TGTGCCAGCTCACCACTGTTTAGCGGGAGCTCCTACGAGCAGTACTTC. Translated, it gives CASSPLFSGSSYEQYF.

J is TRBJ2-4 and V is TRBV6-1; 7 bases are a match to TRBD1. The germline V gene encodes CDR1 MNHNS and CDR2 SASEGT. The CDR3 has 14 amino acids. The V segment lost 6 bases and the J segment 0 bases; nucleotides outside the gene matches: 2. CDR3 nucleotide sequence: TGTGCCAGCAGGGACAGGCAAGCCAAAAACATTCAGTACTTC. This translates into CASRDRQAKNIQYF.

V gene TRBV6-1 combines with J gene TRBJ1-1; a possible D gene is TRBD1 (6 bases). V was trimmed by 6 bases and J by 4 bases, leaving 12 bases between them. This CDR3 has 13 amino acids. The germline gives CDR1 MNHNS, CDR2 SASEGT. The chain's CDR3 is CASRARGSTEAFF. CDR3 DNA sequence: TGTGCCAGCAGGGCCAGGGGAAGCACTGAAGCTTTCTTT.

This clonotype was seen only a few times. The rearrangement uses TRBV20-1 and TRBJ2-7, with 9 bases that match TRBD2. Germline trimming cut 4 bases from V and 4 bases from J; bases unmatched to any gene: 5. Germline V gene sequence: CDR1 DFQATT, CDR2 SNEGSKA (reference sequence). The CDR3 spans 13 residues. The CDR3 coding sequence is TGCAGTGCTATTTGGAGCGGGGGGTACGAGCAGTACTTC. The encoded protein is CSAIWSGGYEQYF.

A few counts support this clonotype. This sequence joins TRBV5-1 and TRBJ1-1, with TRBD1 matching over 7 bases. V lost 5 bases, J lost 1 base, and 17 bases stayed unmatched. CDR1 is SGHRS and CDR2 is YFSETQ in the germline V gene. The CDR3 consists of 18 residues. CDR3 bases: TGCGCCAGCAGAGTGGGAAGCGTCTGGGGACAGACGAACACTGAAGCTTTCTTT. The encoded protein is CASRVGSVWGQTNTEAFF.

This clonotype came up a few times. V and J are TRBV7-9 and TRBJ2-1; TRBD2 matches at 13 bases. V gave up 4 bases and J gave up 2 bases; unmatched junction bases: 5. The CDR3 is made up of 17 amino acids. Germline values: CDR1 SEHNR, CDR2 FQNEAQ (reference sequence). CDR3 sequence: CASSSTGTSGTYNEQFF. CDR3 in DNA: TGTGCCAGCAGCTCAACTGGGACTAGCGGGACCTACAATGAGCAGTTCTTC.

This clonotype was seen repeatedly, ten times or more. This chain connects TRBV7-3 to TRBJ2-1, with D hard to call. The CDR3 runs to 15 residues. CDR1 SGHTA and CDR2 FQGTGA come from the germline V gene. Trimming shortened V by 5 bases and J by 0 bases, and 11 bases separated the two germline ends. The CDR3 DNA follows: TGTGCCAGCAGCCCCCAAGTCAGCTCCTACAATGAGCAGTTCTTC. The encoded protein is CASSPQVSSYNEQFF.

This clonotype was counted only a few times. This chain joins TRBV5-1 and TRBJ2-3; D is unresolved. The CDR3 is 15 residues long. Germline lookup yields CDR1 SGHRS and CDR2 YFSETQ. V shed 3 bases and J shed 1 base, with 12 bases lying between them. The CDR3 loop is CASSYRLTRTDTQYF. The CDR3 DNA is TGCGCCAGCAGCTACCGATTGACTCGCACAGATACGCAGTATTTT.

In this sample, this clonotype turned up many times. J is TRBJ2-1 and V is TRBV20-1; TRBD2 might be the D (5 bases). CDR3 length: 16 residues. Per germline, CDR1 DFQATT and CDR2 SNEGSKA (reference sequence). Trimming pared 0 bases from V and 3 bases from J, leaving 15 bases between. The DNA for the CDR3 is TGCAGTGCTAGAGAGTCGGTAGCGAGAGGCTACAATGAGCAGTTCTTC. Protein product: CSARESVARGYNEQFF.

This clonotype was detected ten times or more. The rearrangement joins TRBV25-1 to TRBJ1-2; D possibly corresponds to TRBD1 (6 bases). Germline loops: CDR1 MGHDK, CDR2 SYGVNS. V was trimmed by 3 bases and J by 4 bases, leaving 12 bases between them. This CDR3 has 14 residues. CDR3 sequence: CASSDRGIVYGYTF. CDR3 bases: TGTGCCAGCAGTGACAGGGGAATTGTCTATGGCTACACCTTC.

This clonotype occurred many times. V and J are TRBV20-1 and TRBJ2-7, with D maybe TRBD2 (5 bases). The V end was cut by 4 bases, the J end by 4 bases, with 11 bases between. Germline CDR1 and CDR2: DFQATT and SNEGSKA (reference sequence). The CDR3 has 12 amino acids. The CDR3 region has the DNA TGCAGTGCTAAAGAGGGAGTTTACGAGCAGTACTTC. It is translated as CSAKEGVYEQYF.